The 10 T cell receptor beta chains below come from one sample, sequenced in a study of blood T cell repertoires in COVID-19. Libraries were prepared by immunoSEQ multiplex PCR; TCRdb keeps only in-frame clonotypes and omits some of them. The data hold 90,000 to 120,000 clones, with just under 95% observed a single time. What was sequenced was peripheral blood. These TCRs come from a man aged 70 or older with acute or convalescent COVID-19.

This chain uses TRBV6-5 with TRBJ1-3; no firm D call. CDR1 MNHEY and CDR2 SVGAGI come from the germline V gene. The V and J ends lost 1 base and 4 bases respectively, with 14 bases between them. The CDR3 is made up of 16 amino acids. CDR3 bases: TGTGCCAGCAGTTACTTCGGGGAATCGGGGGGAAACACCATATATTTT. Translating gives CASSYFGESGGNTIYF.

Written as DNA, the CDR3 is TGCGCCAGCAAGGGGAATGACAACACCGGGGAGCTGTTTTTT. Protein sequence: CASKGNDNTGELFF. The chain recombines TRBV5-1 with TRBJ2-2, with D perhaps matching TRBD1 (5 bases). Germline V gene lookup returns CDR1 SGHRS and CDR2 YFSETQ. CDR3 length: 14 residues. The V end was cut by 6 bases, the J end by 2 bases, with 11 bases between.

This chain uses TRBV27 with TRBJ1-6; D remains unclear. Germline V gives CDR1 MNHEY, CDR2 SMNVEV (reference sequence). V was shortened by 2 bases and J by 2 bases, with 4 bases between the two germline ends. This CDR3 has 14 amino acids. CDR3 nucleotide sequence: TGTGCCAGCAGTTTAGGCCCCTATAATTCACCCCTCCACTTT. Translating gives CASSLGPYNSPLHF.

In its sample, this clone was seen once. This chain links TRBV20-1 with TRBJ2-7; TRBD2 is a possible D gene (6 bases). Germline V gene data show CDR1 as DFQATT and CDR2 as SNEGSKA (reference sequence). V lost 3 bases and J 5 bases, leaving 14 bases between the germline ends. CDR3 length: 13 amino acids. The CDR3, as DNA: TGCAGTGCTAGTTTTGCGGGACGCCACGAGCAGTACTTC. Protein: CSASFAGRHEQYF.

This chain links TRBV11-3 with TRBJ2-3; 8 bases align to TRBD2. V shed 3 bases and J 4 bases; nucleotides not matched to a gene: 9. From germline, CDR1 is SGHNT and CDR2 YENEEA. CDR3 length equals 16 residues. CDR3: CASSLGAAGVSDTQYF. The CDR3 region has the DNA TGTGCCAGCAGCTTGGGGGCAGCGGGAGTGTCAGATACGCAGTATTTT.

The chain couples TRBV30 to TRBJ1-2, with D uncertain. The CDR3 length is 14 residues. Germline CDR1 reads GTSNPN; CDR2 reads SVGIG (reference sequence). Trimming took 0 bases from V and 3 from J, leaving 11 bases between them. As DNA, the CDR3 is TGTGCCTGGAGTGTAGGAGTATGGGACTATGGCTACACCTTC. Translating it yields CAWSVGVWDYGYTF.

The rearrangement joins TRBV7-7 to TRBJ1-5, with 10 positions matching TRBD1. V lost 1 base, J lost 5 bases, and 8 bases stayed unmatched. The CDR3 contains 17 residues. Germline V lookup: CDR1 SSHAT, CDR2 FNYEAQ (reference sequence). CDR3 region: CASSLGAGQGIDQPQHF. The CDR3, as DNA: TGTGCCAGCAGCTTAGGGGCGGGACAGGGGATTGATCAGCCCCAGCATTTT.

The gene calls are TRBV29-1 and TRBJ1-2; 12 bases map to TRBD1. Germline CDR1 and CDR2: SQVTM and ANQGSEA. The V and J ends lost 2 bases and 5 bases, in that order; junction bases with no gene match: 6. The CDR3 length is 15 residues. The CDR3, as DNA: TGCAGCGTTGAACTCCCGGGACAGGGGGCTTATGGCTACACCTTC. Translated, it gives CSVELPGQGAYGYTF.

This clone appeared a single time. The chain links TRBV6-2 or TRBV6-3 to TRBJ1-2, with D perhaps matching TRBD1 (5 bases). Deletions cut 3 bases from V and 8 bases from J, with 13 bases between. CDR1 and CDR2 (germline): MNHEY, SVGEGT. The CDR3 extends over 13 amino acids. The CDR3 spells CASSYGDSSGYTF. The CDR3 nucleotides are TGTGCCAGCAGTTATGGAGACAGTAGCGGCTACACCTTC.

The chain joins TRBV10-2 to TRBJ1-6; 9 nucleotides align to TRBD1. Germline values: CDR1 WSHSY, CDR2 SAAADI. V lost 10 bases and J lost 10; bases outside the gene matches: 11. The CDR3 totals 14 residues. The CDR3 sequence: CATRRGDRDSPLHF. CDR3 DNA sequence: TGCGCCACTAGGAGGGGGGACAGGGACTCACCCCTCCACTTT.